These 15 T cell receptor beta chains were all obtained from the same sample, sequenced in a study of a mutant IDH1 vaccine in newly diagnosed glioma. The data were produced by immunoSEQ multiplex PCR, yet TCRdb's version contains in-frame clones alone and is incomplete. The data contain tens of thousands of clones, roughly 80% of them singletons. The time point was: week 35, safety follow-up. It was 300 ug of mutant IDH1 20-mer peptide that made up each vaccine dose, given with topical imiquimod. Antigens for these TCRs are unknown. The sequencing used PBMCs, collected from a glioma patient whose treatment included an IDH1 peptide vaccine. The receptors shown here come from a man aged 25-45 years with glioma.

The chain is built from TRBV27 and TRBJ2-5; 8 positions agree with TRBD1. With V trimmed by 0 bases and J by 1 base, 4 bases remained unmatched. This CDR3 spans 16 amino acids. CDR1 is MNHEY and CDR2 is SMNVEV in the germline V gene (reference sequence). The CDR3 DNA reads TGTGCCAGCAGTTTATCGATCGGACAGGGCCAAGAGACCCAGTACTTC. The encoded protein is CASSLSIGQGQETQYF.

J is TRBJ1-5 and V is TRBV11-2, with 9 nucleotides matching TRBD1. Unmatched junction bases numbered 11, after V lost 5 bases and J lost 0 bases. Germline V gives CDR1 SGHAT, CDR2 FQNNGV. This CDR3 has 18 residues. For the CDR3, the DNA is TGTGCCAGCAGCCCGCGGGTACGACAGGGGGATAGCAATCAGCCCCAGCATTTT. As protein: CASSPRVRQGDSNQPQHF.

The table lists this clone with a count of one. The chain couples TRBV5-4 to TRBJ2-5, with D tentatively TRBD1 (7 bases). Trimming cost V 0 bases and J 5 bases, with 17 bases left between them. This CDR3 contains 16 residues. Germline V gene data show CDR1 as SGHNT and CDR2 as YYREEE (reference sequence). The CDR3 region has the DNA TGTGCCAGCAGCTTGGAAAGGGCAGGGGGGCCGGAGACCCAGTACTTC. This encodes CASSLERAGGPETQYF.

The chain carries TRBV6-7 and TRBJ1-1; D is ambiguous. TRBV6-7 is recorded as an ORF, its role being uncertain. The CDR3 runs 15 residues. The ends were cut back, 0 bases at V and 0 bases at J, with 8 bases in the middle. In nucleotides, the CDR3 is TGTGCCAGCAGTTACTCGACGCAGCTGAACACTGAAGCTTTCTTT. Residues: CASSYSTQLNTEAFF.

In this sample, this clone turned up a few times. The chain combines TRBV5-6 with TRBJ1-1; 8 nucleotides line up with TRBD1. The length of the CDR3 is 17 residues. V lost 0 bases and J lost 0; bases outside the gene matches: 7. Germline V CDR1 and CDR2: SGHDT, YYEEEE. The CDR3 DNA is TGTGCCAGCAGCTTGGTAACAGGGGGATACATGAACACTGAAGCTTTCTTT. Protein: CASSLVTGGYMNTEAFF.

This rearrangement joins TRBV27 to TRBJ1-2; TRBD1 might be the D (6 bases). The germline V gene has CDR1 MNHEY and CDR2 SMNVEV (reference sequence). V was clipped by 4 bases and J by 1 base, with 19 bases between them. The CDR3 covers 17 residues. The CDR3 coding sequence is TGTGCCAGCAGTTCCTCGGACAGTCCCGCGGATAACTATGGCTACACCTTC. This translates into CASSSSDSPADNYGYTF.

V and J are TRBV5-1 and TRBJ2-7; D tentatively reads TRBD1 or TRBD2 (5 bases each). Germline V gene data show CDR1 as SGHRS and CDR2 as YFSETQ. This CDR3 has 14 amino acids. The V and J ends lost 2 bases and 7 bases respectively, with 16 bases between them. Here the CDR3 DNA reads TGCGCCAGCAGCTTTGGGGCCTTATCGGGAGAGCAGTACTTC. Amino acid sequence: CASSFGALSGEQYF.

This clone has a single count. The chain combines TRBV7-2 with TRBJ2-7; TRBD1 matches at 7 bases. The V gene's germline CDR1 is SGHTA and CDR2 FQGNSA. This CDR3 contains 14 residues. Unmatched junction bases numbered 7, after V lost 6 bases and J lost 2 bases. CDR3 DNA: TGTGCCAGCAGACAGGGGTCGAGGGCCTACGAGCAGTACTTC. This encodes CASRQGSRAYEQYF.

The V call is TRBV19, the J call TRBJ2-5; 10 nucleotides align to TRBD1. V was pared by 9 bases and J by 5 bases, with 12 bases of the junction left unmatched. Germline values: CDR1 LNHDA, CDR2 SQIVND (reference sequence). CDR3 length: 15 amino acids. DNA of the CDR3: TGTGCCAGCACTTTTGGGACAGGGGTCTTTGAGACCCAGTACTTC. Translating it yields CASTFGTGVFETQYF.

The rearrangement uses TRBV5-6 and TRBJ2-3; D possibly matches TRBD1 or TRBD2 (5 bases each). Looked up from germline, CDR1 is SGHDT and CDR2 is YYEEEE. Trimming shortened V by 6 bases and J by 1 base, and 12 bases separated the two germline ends. This CDR3 contains 14 residues. CDR3: CASNPRGRTDTQYF. CDR3 bases: TGTGCCAGCAACCCCCGGGGACGCACAGATACGCAGTATTTT. Drawing the rest from reference TRBV5-6 and TRBJ2-3, the complete variable domain is DAGVTQSPTHLIKTRGQQVTLRCSPKSGHDTVSWYQQALGQGPQFIFQYYEEEERQRGNFPDRFSGHQFPNYSSELNVNALLLGDSALYLCASNPRGRTDTQYFGPGTRLTVL.

This clone was counted once. The V and J genes are TRBV7-9 and TRBJ2-7, with 7 bases identical to TRBD1. This CDR3 is built from 15 residues. Germline trimming cut 5 bases from V and 0 bases from J; bases unmatched to any gene: 7. Per the germline V gene, CDR1 is SEHNR and CDR2 is FQNEAQ (reference sequence). The CDR3 coding sequence is TGTGCCAGCAGCCCTTCCGGGACAGTCTCCTACGAGCAGTACTTC. Its translation is CASSPSGTVSYEQYF.

V usage is TRBV11-2 and J usage is TRBJ2-3, with D perhaps matching TRBD2 (6 bases). Germline CDR1 is SGHAT and CDR2 is FQNNGV. The CDR3 loop spans 15 amino acids. The V end was cut by 5 bases, the J end by 4 bases, with 16 bases between. CDR3: CASSPGLSGADTQYF. The CDR3 coding sequence is TGTGCCAGCAGCCCGGGACTTAGTGGGGCAGATACGCAGTATTTT.

The chain joins TRBV11-3 to TRBJ2-1; tentatively, D is TRBD2 (5 bases). Germline-derived CDR1 and CDR2 are SGHNT and YENEEA. Trimming shortened V by 2 bases and J by 6 bases, and 8 bases separated the two germline ends. This CDR3 is 13 amino acids long. The CDR3 sequence is CASSLTSLNEQFF. The CDR3 nucleotides are TGTGCCAGCAGCTTAACTAGTCTCAATGAGCAGTTCTTC.

V gene TRBV6-4 combines with J gene TRBJ2-5; D remains ambiguous. The CDR3 consists of 13 residues. The germline V gene encodes CDR1 MRHNA and CDR2 SNTAGT. V dropped 7 bases and J dropped 2 bases, with 11 bases sitting between them. CDR3: CASNQRWQETQYF. Written as DNA, the CDR3 is TGTGCCAGCAATCAAAGATGGCAAGAGACCCAGTACTTC.

The rearrangement joins TRBV14 to TRBJ2-5; D gene uncertain. The CDR3 runs to 15 residues. CDR1 SGHDN and CDR2 FVKESK come from the germline V gene. V was cut by 0 bases and J by 5 bases, with 13 bases left in between. The CDR3, as DNA: TGTGCCAGCAGCCAAGATTACCAGTTCGGGGAGACCCAGTACTTC. It translates to CASSQDYQFGETQYF.